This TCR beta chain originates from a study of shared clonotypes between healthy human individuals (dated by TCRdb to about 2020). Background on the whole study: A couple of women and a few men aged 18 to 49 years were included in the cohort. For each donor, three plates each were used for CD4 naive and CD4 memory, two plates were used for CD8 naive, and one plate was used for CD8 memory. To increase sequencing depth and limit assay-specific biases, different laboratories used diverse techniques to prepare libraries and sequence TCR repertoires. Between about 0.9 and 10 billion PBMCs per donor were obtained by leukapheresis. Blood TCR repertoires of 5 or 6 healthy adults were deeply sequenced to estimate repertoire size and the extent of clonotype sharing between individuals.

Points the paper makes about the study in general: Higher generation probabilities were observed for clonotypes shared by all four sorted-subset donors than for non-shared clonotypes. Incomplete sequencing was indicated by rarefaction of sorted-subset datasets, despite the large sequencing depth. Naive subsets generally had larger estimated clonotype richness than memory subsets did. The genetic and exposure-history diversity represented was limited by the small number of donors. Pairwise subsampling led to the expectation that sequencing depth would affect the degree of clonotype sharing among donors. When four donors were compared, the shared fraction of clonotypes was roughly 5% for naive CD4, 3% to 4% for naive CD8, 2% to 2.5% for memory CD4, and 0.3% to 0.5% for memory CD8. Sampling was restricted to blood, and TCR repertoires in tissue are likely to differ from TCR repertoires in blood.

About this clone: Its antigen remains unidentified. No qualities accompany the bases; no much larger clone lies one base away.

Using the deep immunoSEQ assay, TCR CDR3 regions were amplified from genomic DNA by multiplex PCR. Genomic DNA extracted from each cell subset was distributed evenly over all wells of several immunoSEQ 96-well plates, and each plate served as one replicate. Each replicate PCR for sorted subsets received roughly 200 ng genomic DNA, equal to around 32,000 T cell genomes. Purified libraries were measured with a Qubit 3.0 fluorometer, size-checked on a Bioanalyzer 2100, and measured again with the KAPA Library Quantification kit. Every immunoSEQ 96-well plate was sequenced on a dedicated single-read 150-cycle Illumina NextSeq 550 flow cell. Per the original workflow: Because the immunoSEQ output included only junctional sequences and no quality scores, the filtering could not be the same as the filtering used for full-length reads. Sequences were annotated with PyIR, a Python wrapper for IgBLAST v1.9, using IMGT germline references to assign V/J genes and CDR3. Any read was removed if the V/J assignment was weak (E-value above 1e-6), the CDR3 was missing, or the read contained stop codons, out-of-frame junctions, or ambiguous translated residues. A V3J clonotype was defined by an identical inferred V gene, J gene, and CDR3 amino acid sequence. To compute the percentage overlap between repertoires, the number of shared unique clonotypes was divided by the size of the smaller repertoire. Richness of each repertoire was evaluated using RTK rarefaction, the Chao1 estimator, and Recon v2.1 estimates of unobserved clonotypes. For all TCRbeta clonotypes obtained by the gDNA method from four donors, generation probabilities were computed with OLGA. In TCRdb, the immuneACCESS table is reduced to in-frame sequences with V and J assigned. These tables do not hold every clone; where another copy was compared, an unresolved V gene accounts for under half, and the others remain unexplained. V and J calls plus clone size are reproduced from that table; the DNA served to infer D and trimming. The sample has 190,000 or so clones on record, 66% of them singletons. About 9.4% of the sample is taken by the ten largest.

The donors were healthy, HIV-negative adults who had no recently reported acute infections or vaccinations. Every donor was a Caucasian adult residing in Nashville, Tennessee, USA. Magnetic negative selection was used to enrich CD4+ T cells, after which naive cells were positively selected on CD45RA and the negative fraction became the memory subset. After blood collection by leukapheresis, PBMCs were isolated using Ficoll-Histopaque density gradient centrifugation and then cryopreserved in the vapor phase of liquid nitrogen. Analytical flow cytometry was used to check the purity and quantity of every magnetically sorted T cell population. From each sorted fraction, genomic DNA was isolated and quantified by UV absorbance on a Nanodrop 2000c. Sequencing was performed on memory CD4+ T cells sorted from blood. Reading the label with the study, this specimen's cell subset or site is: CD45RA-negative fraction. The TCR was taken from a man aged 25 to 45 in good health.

For the CDR3, the sequence is CASSPQEDNEQFF. The DNA sequence is TGTGCCAGCAGCCCGCAGGAAGATAATGAGCAGTTCTTC. This chain joins TRBV21-1 to TRBJ2-1; the table's TRBD1 call for D was not verified on the DNA. TRBV21-1 is termed a pseudogene. Measured from the cysteine to the phenylalanine, the CDR3 is 13 residues long. Only the CDR3 part of the read is kept: 39 bases, read in frame from the first base.